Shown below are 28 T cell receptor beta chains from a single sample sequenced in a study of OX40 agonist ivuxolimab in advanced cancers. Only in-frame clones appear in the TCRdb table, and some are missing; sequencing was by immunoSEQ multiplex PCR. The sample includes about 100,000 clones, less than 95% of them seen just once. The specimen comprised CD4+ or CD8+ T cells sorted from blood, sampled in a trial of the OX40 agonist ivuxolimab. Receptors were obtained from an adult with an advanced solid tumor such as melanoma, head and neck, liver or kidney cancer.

The CDR3 DNA follows: TGTGCCAGCAGGCCCCGGACAGGGGCCAACTATGGCTACACCTTC. It is translated as CASRPRTGANYGYTF. The V call is TRBV7-2, the J call TRBJ1-2; 9 nucleotides line up with TRBD1. CDR1 is SGHTA and CDR2 is FQGNSA in the germline V gene. This CDR3 has 15 residues. Germline trimming cut 6 bases from V and 2 bases from J; bases unmatched to any gene: 7.

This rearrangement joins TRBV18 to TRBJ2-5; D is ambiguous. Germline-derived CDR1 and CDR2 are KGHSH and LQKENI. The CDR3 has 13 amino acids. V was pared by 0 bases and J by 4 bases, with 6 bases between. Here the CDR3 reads CASSPPGSETQYF. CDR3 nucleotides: TGTGCCAGCTCACCACCGGGCTCAGAGACCCAGTACTTC.

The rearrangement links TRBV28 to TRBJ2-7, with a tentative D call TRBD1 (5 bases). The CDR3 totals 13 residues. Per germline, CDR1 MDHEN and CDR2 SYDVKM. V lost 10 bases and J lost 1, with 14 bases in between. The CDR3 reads CATLRAGSYEQYF. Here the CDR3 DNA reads TGTGCCACCCTAAGGGCAGGGTCCTACGAGCAGTACTTC.

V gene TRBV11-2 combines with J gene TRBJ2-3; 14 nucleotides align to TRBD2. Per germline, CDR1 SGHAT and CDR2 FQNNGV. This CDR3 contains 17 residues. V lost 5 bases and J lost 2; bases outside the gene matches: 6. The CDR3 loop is CASSQTSGRVNTDTQYF. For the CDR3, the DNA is TGTGCCAGCAGCCAGACTAGCGGGAGGGTTAACACAGATACGCAGTATTTT. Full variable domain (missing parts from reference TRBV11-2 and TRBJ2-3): EAGVAQSPRYKIIEKRQSVAFWCNPISGHATLYWYQQILGQGPKLLIQFQNNGVVDDSQLPKDRFSAERLKGVDSTLKIQPAKLEDSAVYLCASSQTSGRVNTDTQYFGPGTRLTVL.

This CDR3 reads CASSYSSQGLQPQHF. CDR3 DNA: TGTGCCAGCAGTTACTCGAGCCAAGGCCTCCAGCCCCAGCATTTT. The chain joins TRBV6-5 to TRBJ1-5; D is undetermined. CDR1 MNHEY and CDR2 SVGAGI come from the germline V gene. This CDR3 region has 15 residues. Between the trimmed V and J ends, which lost 0 bases and 7 bases, there was a span of 13 bases.

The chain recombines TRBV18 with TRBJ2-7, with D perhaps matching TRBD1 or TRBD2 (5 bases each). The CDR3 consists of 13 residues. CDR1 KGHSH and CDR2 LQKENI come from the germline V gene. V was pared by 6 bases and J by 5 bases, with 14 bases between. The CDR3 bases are TGTGCCAGCTCTCGGGGACCGGGTAACGAGCAGTACTTC. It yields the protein CASSRGPGNEQYF.

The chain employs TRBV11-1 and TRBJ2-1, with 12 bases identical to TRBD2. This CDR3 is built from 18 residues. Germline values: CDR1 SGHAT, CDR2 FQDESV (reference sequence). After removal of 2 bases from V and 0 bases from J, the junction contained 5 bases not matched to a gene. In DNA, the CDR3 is TGTGCCAGCAGCTTAAGACTAGCGGGAGTAGGCTCCTACAATGAGCAGTTCTTC. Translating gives CASSLRLAGVGSYNEQFF.

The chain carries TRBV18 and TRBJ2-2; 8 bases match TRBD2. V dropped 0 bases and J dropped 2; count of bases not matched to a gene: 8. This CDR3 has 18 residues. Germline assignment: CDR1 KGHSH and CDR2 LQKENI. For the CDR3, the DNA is TGTGCCAGCTCACCACCGTCTGCGGGAGGAAGAAACACCGGGGAGCTGTTTTTT. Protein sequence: CASSPPSAGGRNTGELFF.

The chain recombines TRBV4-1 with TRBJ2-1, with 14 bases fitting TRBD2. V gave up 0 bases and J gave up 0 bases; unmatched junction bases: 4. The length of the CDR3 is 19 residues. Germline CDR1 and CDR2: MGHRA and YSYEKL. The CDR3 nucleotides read TGCGCCAGCAGCCAAGATTGGGGGACTAGCGGGAGCTCCTACAATGAGCAGTTCTTC. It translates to CASSQDWGTSGSSYNEQFF.

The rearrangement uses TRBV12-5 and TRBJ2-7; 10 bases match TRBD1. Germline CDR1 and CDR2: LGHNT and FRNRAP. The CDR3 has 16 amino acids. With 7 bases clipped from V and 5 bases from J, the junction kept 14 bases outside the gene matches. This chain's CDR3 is CASASIAGTGDHEQYF. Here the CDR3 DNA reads TGTGCTAGTGCCTCGATAGCCGGGACAGGGGACCACGAGCAGTACTTC.

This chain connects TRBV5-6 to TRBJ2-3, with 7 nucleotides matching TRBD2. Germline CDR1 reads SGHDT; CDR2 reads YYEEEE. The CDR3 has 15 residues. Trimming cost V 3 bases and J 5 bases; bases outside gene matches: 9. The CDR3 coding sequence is TGTGCCAGCAGCTCAGCTAGCGGAGCTTTAGATACGCAGTATTTT. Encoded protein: CASSSASGALDTQYF.

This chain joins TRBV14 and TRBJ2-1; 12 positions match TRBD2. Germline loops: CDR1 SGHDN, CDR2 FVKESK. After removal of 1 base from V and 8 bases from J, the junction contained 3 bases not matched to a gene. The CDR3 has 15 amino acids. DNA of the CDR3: TGTGCCAGCAGCCAAGGACTAGCGGGAGTTTATGAGCAGTTCTTC. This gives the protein CASSQGLAGVYEQFF.

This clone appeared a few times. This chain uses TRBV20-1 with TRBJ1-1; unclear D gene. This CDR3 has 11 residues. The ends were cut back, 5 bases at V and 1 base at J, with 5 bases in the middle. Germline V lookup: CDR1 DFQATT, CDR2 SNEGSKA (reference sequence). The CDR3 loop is CSAGRNTEAFF. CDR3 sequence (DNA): TGCAGTGCTGGGAGGAACACTGAAGCTTTCTTT.

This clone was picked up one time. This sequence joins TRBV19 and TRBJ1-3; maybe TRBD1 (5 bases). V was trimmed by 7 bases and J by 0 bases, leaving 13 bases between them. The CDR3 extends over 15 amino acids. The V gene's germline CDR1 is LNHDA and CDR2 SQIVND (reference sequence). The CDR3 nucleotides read TGTGCCAGTACACCGGGACCCACCTCTGGAAACACCATATATTTT. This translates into CASTPGPTSGNTIYF. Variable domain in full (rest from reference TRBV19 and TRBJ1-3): DGGITQSPKYLFRKEGQNVTLSCEQNLNHDAMYWYRQDPGQGLRLIYYSQIVNDFQKGDIAEGYSVSREKKESFPLTVTSAQKNPTAFYLCASTPGPTSGNTIYFGEGSWLTVV.

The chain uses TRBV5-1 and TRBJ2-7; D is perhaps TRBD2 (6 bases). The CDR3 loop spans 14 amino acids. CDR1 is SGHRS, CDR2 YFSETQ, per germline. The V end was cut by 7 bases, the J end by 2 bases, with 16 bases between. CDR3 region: CASAPGSWAYEQYF. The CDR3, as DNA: TGCGCCAGCGCCCCCGGGAGTTGGGCCTACGAGCAGTACTTC.

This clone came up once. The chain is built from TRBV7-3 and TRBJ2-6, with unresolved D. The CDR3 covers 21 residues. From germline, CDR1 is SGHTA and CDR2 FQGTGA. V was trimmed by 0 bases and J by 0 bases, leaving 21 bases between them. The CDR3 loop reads CASSLTASPFFAFSGANVLTF. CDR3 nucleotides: TGTGCCAGCAGCTTAACCGCTAGTCCCTTTTTCGCCTTCTCTGGGGCCAACGTCCTGACTTTC.

CDR3 region: CASSPTSSGTSGTGEQFF. CDR3 DNA sequence: TGCGCCAGCAGCCCGACATCCTCCGGGACTAGCGGGACCGGTGAGCAGTTCTTC. The V gene is TRBV4-1, the J gene TRBJ2-1; 13 bases are shared with TRBD2. CDR1 and CDR2 (germline): MGHRA, YSYEKL. Germline trimming cut 4 bases from V and 9 bases from J; bases unmatched to any gene: 15. The CDR3 contains 18 residues.

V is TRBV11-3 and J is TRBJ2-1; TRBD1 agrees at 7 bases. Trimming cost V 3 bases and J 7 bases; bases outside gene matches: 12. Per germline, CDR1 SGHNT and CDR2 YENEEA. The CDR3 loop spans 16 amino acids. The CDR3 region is CASSFLARGKGNEQFF. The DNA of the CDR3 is TGTGCCAGCAGCTTCCTAGCCAGGGGGAAGGGGAATGAGCAGTTCTTC. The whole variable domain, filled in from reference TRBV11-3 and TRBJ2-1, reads EAGVVQSPRYKIIEKKQPVAFWCNPISGHNTLYWYLQNLGQGPELLIRYENEEAVDDSQLPKDRFSAERLKGVDSTLKIQPAELGDSAVYLCASSFLARGKGNEQFFGPGTRLTVL.

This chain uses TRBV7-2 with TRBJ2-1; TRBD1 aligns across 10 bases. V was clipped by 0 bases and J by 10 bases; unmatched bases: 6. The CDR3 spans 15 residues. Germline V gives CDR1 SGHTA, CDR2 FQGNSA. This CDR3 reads CASSLAGTGVFEQFF. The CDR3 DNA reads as TGTGCCAGCAGCTTAGCCGGGACAGGGGTTTTCGAGCAGTTCTTC. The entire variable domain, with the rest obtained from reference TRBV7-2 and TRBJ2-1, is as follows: GAGVSQSPSNKVTEKGKDVELRCDPISGHTALYWYRQSLGQGLEFLIYFQGNSAPDKSGLPSDRFSAERTGGSVSTLTIQRTQQEDSAVYLCASSLAGTGVFEQFFGPGTRLTVL.

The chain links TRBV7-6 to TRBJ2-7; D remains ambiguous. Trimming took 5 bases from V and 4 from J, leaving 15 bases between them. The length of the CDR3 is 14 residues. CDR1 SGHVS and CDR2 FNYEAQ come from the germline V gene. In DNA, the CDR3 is TGTGCCAGCAGCCGCAGCGTGGGTTCGTACGAGCAGTACTTC. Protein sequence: CASSRSVGSYEQYF. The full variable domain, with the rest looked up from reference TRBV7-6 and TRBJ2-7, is GAGVSQSPRYKVTKRGQDVALRCDPISGHVSLYWYRQALGQGPEFLTYFNYEAQQDKSGLPNDRFSAERPEGSISTLTIQRTEQRDSAMYRCASSRSVGSYEQYFGPGTRLTVT.

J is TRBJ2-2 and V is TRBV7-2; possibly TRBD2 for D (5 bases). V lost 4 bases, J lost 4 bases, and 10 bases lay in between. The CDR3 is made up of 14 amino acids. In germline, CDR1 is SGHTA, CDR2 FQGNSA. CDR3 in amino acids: CASSSQGSTGELFF. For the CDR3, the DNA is TGTGCCAGCAGCTCCCAAGGGAGCACCGGGGAGCTGTTTTTT.

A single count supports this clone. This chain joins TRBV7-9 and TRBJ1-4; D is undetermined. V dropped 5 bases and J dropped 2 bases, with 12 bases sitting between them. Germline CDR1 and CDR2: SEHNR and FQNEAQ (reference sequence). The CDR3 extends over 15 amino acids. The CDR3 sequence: CASSLMAGTNEKLFF. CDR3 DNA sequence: TGTGCCAGCAGCCTAATGGCGGGCACTAATGAAAAACTGTTTTTT.

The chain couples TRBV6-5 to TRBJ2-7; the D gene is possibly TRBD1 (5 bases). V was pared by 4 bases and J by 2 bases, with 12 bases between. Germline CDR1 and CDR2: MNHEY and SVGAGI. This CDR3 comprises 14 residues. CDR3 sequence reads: CASSWTTATYEQYF. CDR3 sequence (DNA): TGTGCCAGCAGTTGGACAACAGCAACCTACGAGCAGTACTTC.

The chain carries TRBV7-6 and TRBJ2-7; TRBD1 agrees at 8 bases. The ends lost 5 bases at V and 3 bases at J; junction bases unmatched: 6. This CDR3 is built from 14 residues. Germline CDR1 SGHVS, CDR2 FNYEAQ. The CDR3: CASSVGQGRYEQYF. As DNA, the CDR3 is TGTGCCAGCAGCGTCGGACAGGGACGCTACGAGCAGTACTTC.

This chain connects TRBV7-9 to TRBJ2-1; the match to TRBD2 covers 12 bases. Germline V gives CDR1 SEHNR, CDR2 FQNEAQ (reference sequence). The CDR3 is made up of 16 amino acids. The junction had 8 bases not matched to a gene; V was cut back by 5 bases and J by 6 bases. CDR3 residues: CASSLPPSGRANEQFF. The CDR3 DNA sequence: TGTGCCAGCAGCCTGCCCCCTAGCGGGAGGGCCAATGAGCAGTTCTTC.

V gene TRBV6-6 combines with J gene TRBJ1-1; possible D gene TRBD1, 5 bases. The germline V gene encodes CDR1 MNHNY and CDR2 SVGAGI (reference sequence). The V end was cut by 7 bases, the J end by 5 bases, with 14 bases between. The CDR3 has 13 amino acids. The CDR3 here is CASTQGRGTEAFF. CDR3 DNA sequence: TGTGCCAGCACCCAGGGTCGGGGGACTGAAGCTTTCTTT.

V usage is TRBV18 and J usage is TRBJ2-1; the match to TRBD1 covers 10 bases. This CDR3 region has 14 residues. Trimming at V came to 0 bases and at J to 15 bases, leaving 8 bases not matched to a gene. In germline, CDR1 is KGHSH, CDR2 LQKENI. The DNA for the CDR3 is TGTGCCAGCTCACCACCCTTACGGGACAGGGGAACGTTCTTC. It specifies CASSPPLRDRGTFF.

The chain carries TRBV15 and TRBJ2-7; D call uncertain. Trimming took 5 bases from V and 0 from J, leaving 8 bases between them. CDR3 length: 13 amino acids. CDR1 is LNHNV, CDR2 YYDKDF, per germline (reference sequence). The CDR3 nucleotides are TGTGCCACCAGCTTGGGCCGCTCCTACGAGCAGTACTTC. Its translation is CATSLGRSYEQYF. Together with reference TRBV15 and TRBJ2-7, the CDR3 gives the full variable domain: DAMVIQNPRYQVTQFGKPVTLSCSQTLNHNVMYWYQQKSSQAPKLLFHYYDKDFNNEADTPDNFQSRRPNTSFCFLDIRSPGLGDTAMYLCATSLGRSYEQYFGPGTRLTVT.